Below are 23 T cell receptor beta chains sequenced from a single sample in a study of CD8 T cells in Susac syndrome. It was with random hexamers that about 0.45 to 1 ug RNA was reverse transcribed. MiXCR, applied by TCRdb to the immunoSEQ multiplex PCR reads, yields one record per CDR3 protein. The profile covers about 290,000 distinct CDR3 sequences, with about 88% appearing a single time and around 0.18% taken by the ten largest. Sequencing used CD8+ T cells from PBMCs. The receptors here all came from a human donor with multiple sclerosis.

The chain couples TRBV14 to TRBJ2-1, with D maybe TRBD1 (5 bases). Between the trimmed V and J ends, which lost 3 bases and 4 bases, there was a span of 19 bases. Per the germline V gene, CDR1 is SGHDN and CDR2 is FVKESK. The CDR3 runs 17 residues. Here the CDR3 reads CASSQVPIGVLYNEQFF. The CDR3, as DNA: TGTGCCAGCAGCCAGGTCCCGATAGGGGTACTGTACAATGAGCAGTTCTTC.

In DNA, the CDR3 is TGTGCCAGCAGCCCTTTAGCGGATGGCACAGATACGCAGTATTTT. It translates to CASSPLADGTDTQYF. The V gene is TRBV27, the J gene TRBJ2-3; TRBD2 is a possible D gene (6 bases). Germline-derived CDR1 and CDR2 are MNHEY and SMNVEV (reference sequence). The CDR3 runs to 15 residues. V shed 6 bases and J shed 1 base, with 14 bases lying between them.

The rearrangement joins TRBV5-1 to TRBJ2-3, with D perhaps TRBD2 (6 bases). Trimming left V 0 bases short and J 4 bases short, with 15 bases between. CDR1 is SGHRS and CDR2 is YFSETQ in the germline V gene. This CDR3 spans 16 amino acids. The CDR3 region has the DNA TGCGCCAGCAGCTTGGCCCGGGGGATGGGTGCAGATACGCAGTATTTT. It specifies CASSLARGMGADTQYF.

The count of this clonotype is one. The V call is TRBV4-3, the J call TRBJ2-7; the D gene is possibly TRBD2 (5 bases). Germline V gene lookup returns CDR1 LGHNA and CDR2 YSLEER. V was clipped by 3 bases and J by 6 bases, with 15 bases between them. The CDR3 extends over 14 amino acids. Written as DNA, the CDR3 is TGCGCCAGCAGCCAGGATGGACTGCACGGCGAGCAGTACTTC. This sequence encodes CASSQDGLHGEQYF.

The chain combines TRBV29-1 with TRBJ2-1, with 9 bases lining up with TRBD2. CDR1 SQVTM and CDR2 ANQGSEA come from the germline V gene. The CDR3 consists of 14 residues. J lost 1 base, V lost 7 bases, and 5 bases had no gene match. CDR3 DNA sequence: TGCAGCGCCTGCGGGGGGGGGTCCTACAATGAGCAGTTCTTC. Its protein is CSACGGGSYNEQFF.

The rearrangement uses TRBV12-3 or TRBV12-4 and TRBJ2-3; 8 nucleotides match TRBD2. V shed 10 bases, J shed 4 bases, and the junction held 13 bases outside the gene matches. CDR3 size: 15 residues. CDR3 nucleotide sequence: TGTGCCACGCACCTTAGCGGGGCGACCCCAGATACGCAGTATTTT. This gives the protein CATHLSGATPDTQYF.

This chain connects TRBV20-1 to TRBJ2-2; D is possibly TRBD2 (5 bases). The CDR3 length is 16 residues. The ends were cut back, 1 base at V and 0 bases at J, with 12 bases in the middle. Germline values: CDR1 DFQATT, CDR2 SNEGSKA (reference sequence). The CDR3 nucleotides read TGCAGTGCTAGAGCCTCCGGAGGCCCGAACACCGGGGAGCTGTTTTTT. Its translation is CSARASGGPNTGELFF.

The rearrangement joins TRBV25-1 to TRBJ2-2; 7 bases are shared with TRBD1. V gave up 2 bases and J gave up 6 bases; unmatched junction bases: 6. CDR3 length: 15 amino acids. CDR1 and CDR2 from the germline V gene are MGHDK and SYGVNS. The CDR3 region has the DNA TGTGCCAGCAGTGAACACAACAGGGGCCCCGGGGAGCTGTTTTTT. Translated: CASSEHNRGPGELFF.

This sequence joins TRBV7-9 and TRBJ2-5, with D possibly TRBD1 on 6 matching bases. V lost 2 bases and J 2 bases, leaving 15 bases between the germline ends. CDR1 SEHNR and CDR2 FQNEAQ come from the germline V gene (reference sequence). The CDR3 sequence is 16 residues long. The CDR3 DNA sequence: TGTGCCAGCAGCTTATTTGGCACAGGGCCTCAAGAGACCCAGTACTTC. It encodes CASSLFGTGPQETQYF.

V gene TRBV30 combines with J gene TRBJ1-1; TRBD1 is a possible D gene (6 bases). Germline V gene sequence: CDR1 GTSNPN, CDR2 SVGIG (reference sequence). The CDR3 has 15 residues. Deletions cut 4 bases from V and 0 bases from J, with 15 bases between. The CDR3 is CAWNRGQGMNTEAFF. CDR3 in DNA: TGTGCCTGGAACCGGGGGCAGGGGATGAACACTGAAGCTTTCTTT.

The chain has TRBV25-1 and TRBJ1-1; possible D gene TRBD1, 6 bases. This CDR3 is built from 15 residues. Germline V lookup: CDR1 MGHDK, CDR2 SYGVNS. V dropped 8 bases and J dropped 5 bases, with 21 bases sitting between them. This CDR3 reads CASEPWEGVGTEAFF. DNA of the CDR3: TGTGCCAGCGAGCCCTGGGAGGGGGTAGGTACTGAAGCTTTCTTT. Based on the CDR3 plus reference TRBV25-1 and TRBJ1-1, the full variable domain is EADIYQTPRYLVIGTGKKITLECSQTMGHDKMYWYQQDPGMELHLIHYSYGVNSTEKGDLSSESTVSRIRTEHFPLTLESARPSHTSQYLCASEPWEGVGTEAFFGQGTRLTVV.

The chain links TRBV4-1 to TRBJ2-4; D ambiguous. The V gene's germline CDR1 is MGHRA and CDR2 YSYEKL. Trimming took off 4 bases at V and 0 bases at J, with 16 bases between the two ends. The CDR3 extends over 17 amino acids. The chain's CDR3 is CASSPGHGDLAKNIQYF. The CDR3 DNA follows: TGCGCCAGCAGCCCGGGTCATGGGGATCTAGCCAAAAACATTCAGTACTTC.

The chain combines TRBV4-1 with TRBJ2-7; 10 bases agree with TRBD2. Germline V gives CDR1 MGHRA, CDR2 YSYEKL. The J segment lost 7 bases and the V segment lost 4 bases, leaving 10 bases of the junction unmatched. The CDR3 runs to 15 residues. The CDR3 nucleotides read TGCGCCAGCAGCCTACACTTCCAACTAGCGGGGGAGCAGTACTTC. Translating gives CASSLHFQLAGEQYF.

Here the CDR3 reads CASSGGTSGSYYNEQFF. DNA of the CDR3: TGTGCCAGCAGCGGGGGGACTAGCGGGAGTTACTACAATGAGCAGTTCTTC. The rearrangement uses TRBV9 and TRBJ2-1; 14 bases are a match to TRBD2. The CDR3 has 17 residues. Germline V gene lookup returns CDR1 SGDLS and CDR2 YYNGEE. J gave up 3 bases and V 3 bases, and 5 bases lay outside the gene matches.

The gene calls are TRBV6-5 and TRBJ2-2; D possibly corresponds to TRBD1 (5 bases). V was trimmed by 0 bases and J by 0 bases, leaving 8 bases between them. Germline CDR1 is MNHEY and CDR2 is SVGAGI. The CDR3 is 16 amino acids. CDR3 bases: TGTGCCAGCAGTTACTCGGACACTCCGAACACCGGGGAGCTGTTTTTT. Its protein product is CASSYSDTPNTGELFF.

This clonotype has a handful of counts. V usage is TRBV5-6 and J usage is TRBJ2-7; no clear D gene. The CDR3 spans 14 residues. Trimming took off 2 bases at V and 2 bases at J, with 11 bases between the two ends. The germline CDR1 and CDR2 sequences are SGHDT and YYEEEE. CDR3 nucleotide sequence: TGTGCCAGCAGCTTTGGTGGTGCGACCTACGAGCAGTACTTC. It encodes CASSFGGATYEQYF.

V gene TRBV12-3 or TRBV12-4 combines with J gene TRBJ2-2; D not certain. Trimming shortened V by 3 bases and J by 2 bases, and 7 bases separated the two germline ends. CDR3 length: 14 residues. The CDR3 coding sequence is TGTGCCAGCAGTTTTTCCAGTAACACCGGGGAGCTGTTTTTT. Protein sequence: CASSFSSNTGELFF.

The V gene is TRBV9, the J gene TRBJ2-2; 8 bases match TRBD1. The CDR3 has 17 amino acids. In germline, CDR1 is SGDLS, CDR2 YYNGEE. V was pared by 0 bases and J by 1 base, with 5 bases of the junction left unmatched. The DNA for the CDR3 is TGTGCCAGCAGCGTAGCGAGGACAGGGAGGAACACCGGGGAGCTGTTTTTT. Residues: CASSVARTGRNTGELFF.

For the CDR3, the DNA is TGTGCCAGCAGTTTCCGTCCCAGTGAGCAGTTCTTC. It translates to CASSFRPSEQFF. The V gene is TRBV28, the J gene TRBJ2-1; no clear D. The V gene's germline CDR1 is MDHEN and CDR2 SYDVKM. This CDR3 is 12 amino acids long. The germline V and J ends were trimmed by 3 bases and 9 bases, with 9 bases remaining between them.

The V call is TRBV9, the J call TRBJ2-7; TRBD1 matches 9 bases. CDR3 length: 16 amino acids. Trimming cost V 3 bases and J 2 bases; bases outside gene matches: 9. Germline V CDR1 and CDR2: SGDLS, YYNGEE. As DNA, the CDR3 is TGTGCCAGCAGCGCGGAGGGACAGGGCCTCCCCTACGAGCAGTACTTC. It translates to CASSAEGQGLPYEQYF.

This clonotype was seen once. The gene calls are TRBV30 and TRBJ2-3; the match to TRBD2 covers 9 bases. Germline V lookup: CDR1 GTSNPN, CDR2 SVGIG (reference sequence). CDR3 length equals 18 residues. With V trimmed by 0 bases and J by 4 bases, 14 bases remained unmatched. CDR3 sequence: CAWSVSPWRGGRADTQYF. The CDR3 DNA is TGTGCCTGGAGTGTAAGTCCTTGGCGGGGGGGCCGCGCAGATACGCAGTATTTT.

CDR3 amino acids: CSVEGVGGTGYYEQYF. Here the CDR3 DNA reads TGCAGCGTTGAAGGGGTTGGTGGGACCGGGTACTACGAGCAGTACTTC. The chain recombines TRBV29-1 with TRBJ2-7; D is perhaps TRBD1 or TRBD2 (5 bases each). The CDR3 loop spans 16 amino acids. V was clipped by 1 base and J by 3 bases, with 19 bases between them. Germline V CDR1 and CDR2: SQVTM, ANQGSEA.

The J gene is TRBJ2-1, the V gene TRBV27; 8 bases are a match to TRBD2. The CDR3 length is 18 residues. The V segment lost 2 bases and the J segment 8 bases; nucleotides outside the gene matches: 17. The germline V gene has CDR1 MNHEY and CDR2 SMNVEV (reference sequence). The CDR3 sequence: CASSLAFRREEFRDEQFF. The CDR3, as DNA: TGTGCCAGCAGTTTAGCTTTTCGGCGGGAGGAGTTTCGGGATGAGCAGTTCTTC.